Shown below are 9 T cell receptor beta chains from a single sample sequenced in a study of OX40 agonist ivuxolimab in advanced cancers. The table came from immunoSEQ multiplex PCR; TCRdb's copy has only in-frame clones and leaves some out. The repertoire includes 50,000 to 60,000 clones, roughly 89% of them detected once, and 5.5% to 7.5% sits in the top ten. This material consisted of CD4+ or CD8+ T cells sorted from blood, taken in a trial of the OX40 agonist ivuxolimab. Source of these receptors: an adult with an advanced solid tumor such as melanoma, head and neck, liver or kidney cancer.

The chain is built from TRBV6-6 and TRBJ2-4; D is ambiguous. V shed 6 bases and J shed 4 bases, with 13 bases lying between them. Looked up from germline, CDR1 is MNHNY and CDR2 is SVGAGI (reference sequence). The CDR3 is 14 residues long. CDR3 amino acids: CASSAGSKKNIQYF. Here the CDR3 DNA reads TGTGCCAGCAGCGCCGGGTCAAAAAAAAACATTCAGTACTTC.

The V gene is TRBV4-1, the J gene TRBJ2-6, with 7 bases fitting TRBD2. Unmatched junction bases numbered 6, after V lost 11 bases and J lost 2 bases. Germline V gene sequence: CDR1 MGHRA, CDR2 YSYEKL. The CDR3 is 14 amino acids. The CDR3 DNA sequence: TGCGCCGGGGGAGGGAGGCCTGGGGCCAACGTCCTGACTTTC. Protein product: CAGGGRPGANVLTF.

The chain combines TRBV9 with TRBJ1-6; D is unclear. Trimming removed 5 bases from V and 9 bases from J, with 9 bases in between. This CDR3 has 12 amino acids. Germline V gene data show CDR1 as SGDLS and CDR2 as YYNGEE. The CDR3 spells CASSPRVSPLHF. CDR3 bases: TGTGCCAGCAGTCCTCGAGTTTCACCCCTCCACTTT.

The chain carries TRBV27 and TRBJ1-2, with 7 bases identical to TRBD1. Per germline, CDR1 MNHEY and CDR2 SMNVEV (reference sequence). Losses at the gene ends were 8 bases for V and 4 bases for J; bases not matched to a gene: 19. The CDR3 is 17 amino acids. The CDR3 bases are TGTGCCAGCGCACTACAATCGGGAAGGGGGCGCCTCTATGGCTACACCTTC. Amino acids: CASALQSGRGRLYGYTF.

V gene TRBV14 combines with J gene TRBJ2-1, with D unresolved. The germline V gene has CDR1 SGHDN and CDR2 FVKESK. V was shortened by 3 bases and J by 5 bases, with 5 bases between the two germline ends. The CDR3 has 12 amino acids. The CDR3 nucleotides read TGTGCCAGCAGCCATGCAGACAATGAGCAGTTCTTC. The encoded protein is CASSHADNEQFF.

V usage is TRBV5-4 and J usage is TRBJ2-1; maybe TRBD2 (6 bases). The CDR3 has 14 amino acids. Trimming removed 0 bases at V and 15 bases at J, with 19 bases between. From germline, CDR1 is SGHNT and CDR2 YYREEE (reference sequence). The CDR3 DNA sequence: TGTGCCAGCAGCTTGGATGGCGGGATCGACGCGAGGTTCTTC. Its translation: CASSLDGGIDARFF.

V gene TRBV4-1 combines with J gene TRBJ2-1; D is unresolved. Germline V lookup: CDR1 MGHRA, CDR2 YSYEKL. The CDR3 is 14 residues long. V shed 0 bases and J shed 4 bases, with 7 bases lying between them. CDR3 DNA sequence: TGCGCCAGCAGCCAAGAAGAACGTTACAATGAGCAGTTCTTC. Amino acid sequence: CASSQEERYNEQFF.

This chain connects TRBV2 to TRBJ2-5, with D hard to call. The CDR3 is 10 amino acids. The V gene lost 8 bases and the J gene lost 5 bases, with 6 bases spanning the gap. CDR1 and CDR2 (germline): SNHLY, FYNNEI. The CDR3 region is CASLMETQYF. CDR3 nucleotides: TGTGCCAGCCTTATGGAGACCCAGTACTTC.

The V call is TRBV10-3, the J call TRBJ2-2; D gene unclear. This CDR3 is built from 17 residues. V gave up 7 bases and J gave up 0 bases, with 18 bases separating them. Looked up from germline, CDR1 is ENHRY and CDR2 is SYGVKD. The CDR3 coding sequence is TGTGCCATCACGGGCGGCAGCAATACCCCGAACACCGGGGAGCTGTTTTTT. Its translation is CAITGGSNTPNTGELFF.